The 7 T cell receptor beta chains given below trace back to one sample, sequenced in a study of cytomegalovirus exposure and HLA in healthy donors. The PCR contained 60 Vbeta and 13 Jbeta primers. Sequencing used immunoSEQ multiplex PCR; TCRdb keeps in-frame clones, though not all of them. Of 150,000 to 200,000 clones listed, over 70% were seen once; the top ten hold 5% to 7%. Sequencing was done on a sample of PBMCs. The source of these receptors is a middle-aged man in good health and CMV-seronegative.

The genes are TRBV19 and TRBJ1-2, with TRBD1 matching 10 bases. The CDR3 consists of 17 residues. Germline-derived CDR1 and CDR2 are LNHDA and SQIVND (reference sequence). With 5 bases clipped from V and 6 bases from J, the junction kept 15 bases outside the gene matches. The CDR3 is CASSRRDRGGVGNGYTF. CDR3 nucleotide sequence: TGTGCCAGTAGTCGCCGGGACAGGGGAGGCGTTGGGAATGGCTACACCTTC. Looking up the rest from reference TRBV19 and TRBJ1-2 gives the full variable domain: DGGITQSPKYLFRKEGQNVTLSCEQNLNHDAMYWYRQDPGQGLRLIYYSQIVNDFQKGDIAEGYSVSREKKESFPLTVTSAQKNPTAFYLCASSRRDRGGVGNGYTFGSGTRLTVV.

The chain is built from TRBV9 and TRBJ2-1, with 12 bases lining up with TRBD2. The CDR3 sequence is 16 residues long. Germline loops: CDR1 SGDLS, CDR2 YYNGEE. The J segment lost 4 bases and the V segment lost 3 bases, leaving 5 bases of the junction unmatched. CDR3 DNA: TGTGCCAGCAGCGCGTTGGGGACTAGCGGGTACAATGAGCAGTTCTTC. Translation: CASSALGTSGYNEQFF.

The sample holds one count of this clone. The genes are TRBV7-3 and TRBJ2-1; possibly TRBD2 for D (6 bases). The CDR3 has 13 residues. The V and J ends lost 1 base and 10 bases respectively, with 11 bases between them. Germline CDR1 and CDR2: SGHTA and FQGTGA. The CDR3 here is CASSLNSRGEQFF. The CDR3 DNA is TGTGCCAGCAGCTTAAATAGTCGGGGGGAGCAGTTCTTC.

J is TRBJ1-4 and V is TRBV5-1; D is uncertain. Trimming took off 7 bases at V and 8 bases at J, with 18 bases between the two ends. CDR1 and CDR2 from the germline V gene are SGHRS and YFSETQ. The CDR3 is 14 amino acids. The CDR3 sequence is CASGSGDLGEKLFF. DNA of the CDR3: TGCGCCAGCGGAAGCGGTGACCTCGGGGAAAAACTGTTTTTT.

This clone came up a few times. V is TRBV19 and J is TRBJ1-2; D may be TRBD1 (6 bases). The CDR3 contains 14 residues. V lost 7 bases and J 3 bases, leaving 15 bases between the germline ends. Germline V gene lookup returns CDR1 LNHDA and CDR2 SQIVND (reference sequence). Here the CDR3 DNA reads TGTGCCAGTAATCGGCCAGGGGCGGACTATGGCTACACCTTC. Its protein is CASNRPGADYGYTF.

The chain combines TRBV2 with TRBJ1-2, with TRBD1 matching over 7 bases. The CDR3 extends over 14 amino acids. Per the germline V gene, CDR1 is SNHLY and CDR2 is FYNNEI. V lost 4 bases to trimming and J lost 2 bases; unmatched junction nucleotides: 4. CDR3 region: CASSARGKNYGYTF. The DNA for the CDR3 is TGTGCCAGCAGTGCCAGGGGGAAAAACTATGGCTACACCTTC. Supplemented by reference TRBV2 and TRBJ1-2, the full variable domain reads EPEVTQTPSHQVTQMGQEVILRCVPISNHLYFYWYRQILGQKVEFLVSFYNNEISEKSEIFDDQFSVERPDGSNFTLKIRSTKLEDSAMYFCASSARGKNYGYTFGSGTRLTVV.

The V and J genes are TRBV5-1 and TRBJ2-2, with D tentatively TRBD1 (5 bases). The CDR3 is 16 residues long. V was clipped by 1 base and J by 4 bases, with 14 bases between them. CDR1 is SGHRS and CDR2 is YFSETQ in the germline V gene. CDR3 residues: CASSLRGQGITGELFF. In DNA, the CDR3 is TGCGCCAGCAGCTTGAGGGGTCAGGGTATCACCGGGGAGCTGTTTTTT.